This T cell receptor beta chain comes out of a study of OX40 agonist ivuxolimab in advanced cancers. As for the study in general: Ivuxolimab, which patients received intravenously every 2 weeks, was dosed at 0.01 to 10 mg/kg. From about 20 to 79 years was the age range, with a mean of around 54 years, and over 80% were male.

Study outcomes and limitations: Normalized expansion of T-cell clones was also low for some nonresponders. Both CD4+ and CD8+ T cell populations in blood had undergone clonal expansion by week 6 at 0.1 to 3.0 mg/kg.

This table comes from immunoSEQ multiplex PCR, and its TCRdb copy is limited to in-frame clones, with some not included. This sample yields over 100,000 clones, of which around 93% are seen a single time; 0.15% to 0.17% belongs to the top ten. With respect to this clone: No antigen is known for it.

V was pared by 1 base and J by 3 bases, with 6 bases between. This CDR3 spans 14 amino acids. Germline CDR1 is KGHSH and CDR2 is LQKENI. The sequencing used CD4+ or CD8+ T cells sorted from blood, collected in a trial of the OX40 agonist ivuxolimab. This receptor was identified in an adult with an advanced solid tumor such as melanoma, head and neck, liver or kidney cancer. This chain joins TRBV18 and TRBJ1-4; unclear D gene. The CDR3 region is CASSPQGSNEKLFF. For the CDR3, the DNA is TGTGCCAGCTCACCACAGGGCTCTAATGAAAAACTGTTTTTT.